The 8 T cell receptor beta chains presented below share a single source sample, sequenced in a study of blood T cell repertoires in COVID-19. The protocol was immunoSEQ multiplex PCR, while the TCRdb copy is restricted to in-frame clones and leaves out a portion. The data show roughly 240,000 clones, with roughly 86% seen just once and over 2% held by the top ten. The sample consisted of PBMCs or T cells enriched from blood (not recorded which). Receptors were obtained from a woman in her forties or fifties who had recovered from COVID-19.

The chain uses TRBV7-9 and TRBJ1-4; 9 positions match TRBD1. Germline CDR1 is SEHNR and CDR2 is FQNEAQ (reference sequence). V dropped 5 bases and J dropped 2; count of bases not matched to a gene: 9. The CDR3 spans 17 residues. Here the CDR3 DNA reads TGTGCCAGCAGCCCCTCCCCAGGACAGGGGACTAATGAAAAACTGTTTTTT. This translates into CASSPSPGQGTNEKLFF.

V is TRBV5-1 and J is TRBJ1-1; a possible D gene is TRBD1 (5 bases). Germline assignment: CDR1 SGHRS and CDR2 YFSETQ. This CDR3 is built from 16 residues. The germline V and J ends were trimmed by 4 bases and 3 bases, with 19 bases remaining between them. The CDR3 nucleotides are TGCGCCAGCAGCCACAATAAGGGGTATAAGGACACTGAAGCTTTCTTT. The encoded protein is CASSHNKGYKDTEAFF.

This chain uses TRBV5-8 with TRBJ1-1; unclear D gene. Germline V gene data show CDR1 as SGHTS and CDR2 as YDEGEE. Trimming stripped 1 base from V and 0 bases from J, with 4 bases between. CDR3 length equals 13 residues. The CDR3, as DNA: TGTGCCAGCAGCTTGATCTTGAACACTGAAGCTTTCTTT. Amino acid sequence: CASSLILNTEAFF.

This clone is a singleton in its sample. The chain carries TRBV3-1 (or the pseudogene TRBV3-2) and TRBJ2-7, with D possibly TRBD1 on 5 matching bases. V dropped 1 base and J dropped 0 bases, with 7 bases sitting between them. Germline CDR1 and CDR2: LGHDT and YNNKEL (reference sequence). The CDR3 covers 14 residues. CDR3 in DNA: TGTGCCAGCAGCCAAGCCAGGGTCTCCTACGAGCAGTACTTC. Residues: CASSQARVSYEQYF.

The V call is TRBV6-2 or TRBV6-3, the J call TRBJ2-7, with 10 bases aligning to TRBD2. The germline V gene encodes CDR1 MNHEY and CDR2 SVGEGT. Losses at the gene ends were 3 bases for V and 3 bases for J; bases not matched to a gene: 2. CDR3 length: 14 amino acids. CDR3 residues: CASSYSGGRYEQYF. As DNA, the CDR3 is TGTGCCAGCAGTTATAGCGGGGGGCGCTACGAGCAGTACTTC.

The V call is TRBV5-4, the J call TRBJ2-3; 8 nucleotides line up with TRBD1. Germline V CDR1 and CDR2: SGHNT, YYREEE (reference sequence). After removal of 4 bases from V and 2 bases from J, the junction contained 3 bases not matched to a gene. This CDR3 is built from 14 residues. The CDR3 DNA reads as TGTGCCAGCAGCGAGGGACAGGACACAGATACGCAGTATTTT. Its translation is CASSEGQDTDTQYF.

The chain carries TRBV11-2 and TRBJ2-7; 14 bases are a match to TRBD2. The CDR3 has 15 amino acids. CDR1 is SGHAT, CDR2 FQNNGV, per germline. Trimming cost V 4 bases and J 6 bases; bases outside gene matches: 5. DNA for the CDR3: TGTGCCAGCAGCTCAGGGGGACTAGCGGGAGTCGAGCAGTACTTC. It specifies CASSSGGLAGVEQYF.

The chain has TRBV3-1 (or the pseudogene TRBV3-2) and TRBJ2-7; maybe TRBD2 (5 bases). The CDR3 runs to 13 residues. Trimming shortened V by 1 base and J by 2 bases, and 6 bases separated the two germline ends. Per germline, CDR1 LGHDT and CDR2 YNNKEL (reference sequence). The CDR3 DNA follows: TGTGCCAGCAGCCAAGTCGGGGCCTACGAGCAGTACTTC. Translation: CASSQVGAYEQYF.